This is a list of T cell receptor beta chains from one sample in a study of graft-versus-host responses after intestinal transplantation. Clones were sequenced by immunoSEQ multiplex PCR, and TCRdb holds only the in-frame ones, with some missing. The sample contains 74,000 or so clones, about nine tenths of which appear only once. The sequencing used PBMCs, collected 98 days after intestinal transplantation. The receptors derive from a human patient who received an intestinal transplant, so some T cells may come from the graft donor. Each CDR3 is given with its conserved first and last residue. Each record gives: CDR3 protein, CDR3 DNA, J gene, D gene, V gene, clone size. A D gene is named only where the DNA matches it firmly. Clone size is stated in some rows and not others, as once, few, many or a class when expanded.

cdr3_aa: CASPDQDNSNQPQHF
cdr3_nt: TGTGCAAGCCCGGACCAGGACAACAGCAATCAGCCCCAGCATTTT
j_call: TRBJ1-5
d_call: NA
v_call: TRBV12-2
clone_size: NA

cdr3_aa: CSARYPRRDTF
cdr3_nt: TGCAGTGCTAGATATCCCCGCAGGGACACCTTC
j_call: TRBJ1-2
d_call: NA
v_call: TRBV20-1
clone_size: NA

cdr3_aa: CAISESVYEQYF
cdr3_nt: TGTGCCATCAGTGAGTCGGTCTACGAGCAGTACTTC
j_call: TRBJ2-7
d_call: NA
v_call: TRBV10-3
clone_size: NA

cdr3_aa: CASSQAINYGYTF
cdr3_nt: TGCGCCAGCAGCCAGGCTATTAACTATGGCTACACCTTC
j_call: TRBJ1-2
d_call: NA
v_call: TRBV10-1
clone_size: NA

cdr3_aa: CASSPTVGPNSPLHF
cdr3_nt: TGTGCCAGCAGCCCGACGGTTGGCCCTAATTCACCCCTCCACTTT
j_call: TRBJ1-6
d_call: NA
v_call: TRBV4-2
clone_size: NA

cdr3_aa: CASKGAGTDTQYF
cdr3_nt: TGCGCCAGCAAGGGGGCGGGTACAGATACGCAGTATTTT
j_call: TRBJ2-3
d_call: TRBD1
v_call: TRBV10-2
clone_size: NA

cdr3_aa: CASSLVSYEQYF
cdr3_nt: TGTGCCAGCAGTTTGGTCTCCTACGAGCAGTACTTC
j_call: TRBJ2-7
d_call: NA
v_call: TRBV6-5
clone_size: NA

cdr3_aa: CASSPRDSGANVLTF
cdr3_nt: TGTGCCAGCAGCCCACGGGACTCTGGGGCCAACGTCCTGACTTTC
j_call: TRBJ2-6
d_call: NA
v_call: TRBV7-6
clone_size: NA

cdr3_aa: CSVENQGGFAGELFF
cdr3_nt: TGCAGCGTTGAGAACCAGGGAGGCTTTGCCGGGGAGCTGTTTTTT
j_call: TRBJ2-2
d_call: NA
v_call: TRBV29-1
clone_size: once

cdr3_aa: CASSSHTMNTEAFF
cdr3_nt: TGTGCCAGCAGCTCCCATACCATGAACACTGAAGCTTTCTTT
j_call: TRBJ1-1
d_call: NA
v_call: TRBV5-4
clone_size: NA

cdr3_aa: CASSQDWDGYNEQFF
cdr3_nt: TGCGCCAGCAGCCAAGATTGGGATGGCTACAATGAGCAGTTCTTC
j_call: TRBJ2-1
d_call: NA
v_call: TRBV4-1
clone_size: NA

cdr3_aa: CASSLELGQGSETQYF
cdr3_nt: TGCGCCAGCAGCTTGGAATTGGGACAGGGGTCAGAGACCCAGTACTTC
j_call: TRBJ2-5
d_call: TRBD1
v_call: TRBV5-1
clone_size: NA

cdr3_aa: CASSSVPTDTQYF
cdr3_nt: TGTGCCAGCAGTTCGGTCCCCACAGATACGCAGTATTTT
j_call: TRBJ2-3
d_call: NA
v_call: TRBV27
clone_size: NA

cdr3_aa: CASSFSGSANEQFF
cdr3_nt: TGTGCCAGCAGTTTTAGCGGGAGCGCCAATGAGCAGTTCTTC
j_call: TRBJ2-1
d_call: TRBD2
v_call: TRBV28
clone_size: NA

cdr3_aa: CASSLWGRGVEETQYF
cdr3_nt: TGTGCCAGCAGTTTATGGGGCAGGGGGGTAGAAGAGACCCAGTACTTC
j_call: TRBJ2-5
d_call: NA
v_call: TRBV28
clone_size: NA

cdr3_aa: CASSPLGRYGDTQYF
cdr3_nt: TGTGCCAGCTCTCCTCTCGGTCGGTATGGAGATACGCAGTATTTT
j_call: TRBJ2-3
d_call: NA
v_call: TRBV18
clone_size: NA

cdr3_aa: CASSPSGSSGETQYF
cdr3_nt: TGTGCCAGCTCACCATCGGGCAGTAGCGGGGAGACCCAGTACTTC
j_call: TRBJ2-5
d_call: TRBD2
v_call: TRBV18
clone_size: NA

cdr3_aa: CASSGGGNTIYF
cdr3_nt: TGTGCCAGCAGCGGTGGGGGAAACACCATATATTTT
j_call: TRBJ1-3
d_call: NA
v_call: TRBV7-9
clone_size: NA

cdr3_aa: CASSPSDRLSSYNSPLHF
cdr3_nt: TGTGCCAGCAGTCCCTCCGACAGATTGAGCTCCTATAATTCACCCCTCCACTTT
j_call: TRBJ1-6
d_call: NA
v_call: TRBV2
clone_size: NA

cdr3_aa: CASSPPNTSPHEQFF
cdr3_nt: TGTGCCAGCTCACCACCCAACACTAGTCCTCATGAGCAGTTCTTC
j_call: TRBJ2-1
d_call: NA
v_call: TRBV18
clone_size: NA

cdr3_aa: CASRSTGVGEKLFF
cdr3_nt: TGTGCCAGCAGGTCCACAGGGGTGGGGGAAAAACTGTTTTTT
j_call: TRBJ1-4
d_call: TRBD1
v_call: TRBV6-5
clone_size: NA

cdr3_aa: CSAYKNTEAFF
cdr3_nt: TGCAGTGCTTATAAGAACACTGAAGCTTTCTTT
j_call: TRBJ1-1
d_call: NA
v_call: TRBV20-1
clone_size: NA

cdr3_aa: CASRKGYEQYF
cdr3_nt: TGCGCCAGCAGAAAAGGTTACGAGCAGTACTTC
j_call: TRBJ2-7
d_call: NA
v_call: TRBV5-1
clone_size: NA

cdr3_aa: CASSLLWGGAEQYF
cdr3_nt: TGCGCCAGCAGCCTCCTATGGGGGGGGGCCGAGCAGTACTTC
j_call: TRBJ2-7
d_call: NA
v_call: TRBV4-1
clone_size: NA

cdr3_aa: CAVRPAMNTEAFF
cdr3_nt: TGTGCCGTACGTCCGGCGATGAACACTGAAGCTTTCTTT
j_call: TRBJ1-1
d_call: NA
v_call: TRBV6-1
clone_size: NA

cdr3_aa: CTSNNSPLRF
cdr3_nt: TGCACCAGCAACAATTCACCCCTCCGCTTT
j_call: TRBJ1-6
d_call: NA
v_call: TRBV10-1
clone_size: NA

cdr3_aa: CASSEWTGGANVLTF
cdr3_nt: TGTGCCAGCAGTGAATGGACAGGTGGGGCCAACGTCCTGACTTTC
j_call: TRBJ2-6
d_call: TRBD1
v_call: TRBV6-1
clone_size: few

cdr3_aa: CASTLADTYNEQFF
cdr3_nt: TGTGCCAGCACCCTAGCGGACACCTACAATGAGCAGTTCTTC
j_call: TRBJ2-1
d_call: TRBD2
v_call: TRBV28
clone_size: NA

cdr3_aa: CASSDPLAGGTLTPDTQYF
cdr3_nt: TGCGCCAGCAGTGACCCACTAGCGGGGGGGACGTTGACCCCAGATACGCAGTATTTT
j_call: TRBJ2-3
d_call: TRBD2
v_call: TRBV10-1
clone_size: NA

cdr3_aa: CASSLGGHEQYF
cdr3_nt: TGTGCCAGCAGCTTAGGAGGCCACGAGCAGTACTTC
j_call: TRBJ2-7
d_call: NA
v_call: TRBV7-9
clone_size: NA

cdr3_aa: CAWRVNRVHEQYF
cdr3_nt: TGTGCCTGGAGAGTCAACAGGGTCCACGAGCAGTACTTC
j_call: TRBJ2-7
d_call: NA
v_call: TRBV30
clone_size: NA

cdr3_aa: CASSSRAGTPSREQFF
cdr3_nt: TGTGCCAGCAGCTCCCGGGCCGGGACTCCTTCCCGTGAGCAGTTCTTC
j_call: TRBJ2-1
d_call: NA
v_call: TRBV7-2
clone_size: NA

cdr3_aa: CASSVNPGTSGGARDTQYF
cdr3_nt: TGCGCCAGCAGCGTGAACCCCGGGACTAGCGGGGGGGCTAGAGATACGCAGTATTTT
j_call: TRBJ2-3
d_call: TRBD2
v_call: TRBV5-1
clone_size: NA

cdr3_aa: CARSLSVPDREDEKLFF
cdr3_nt: TGTGCCAGAAGCTTGTCGGTCCCGGACAGGGAGGATGAAAAACTGTTTTTT
j_call: TRBJ1-4
d_call: TRBD1
v_call: TRBV5-3
clone_size: NA

cdr3_aa: CASSLDSYNEQFF
cdr3_nt: TGTGCCAGCAGCTTAGACAGTTACAATGAGCAGTTCTTC
j_call: TRBJ2-1
d_call: NA
v_call: TRBV7-3
clone_size: NA

cdr3_aa: CAWSEGLGIVADTQYF
cdr3_nt: TGTGCCTGGAGCGAAGGACTGGGAATAGTCGCAGATACGCAGTATTTT
j_call: TRBJ2-3
d_call: NA
v_call: TRBV30
clone_size: NA

cdr3_aa: CASSSPTGQETQYF
cdr3_nt: TGTGCCAGCAGCTCTCCAACGGGGCAAGAGACCCAGTACTTC
j_call: TRBJ2-5
d_call: NA
v_call: TRBV5-4
clone_size: NA

cdr3_aa: CASSLMPSLTNTEAFF
cdr3_nt: TGCGCCAGCAGCTTGATGCCCAGTCTAACGAACACTGAAGCTTTCTTT
j_call: TRBJ1-1
d_call: NA
v_call: TRBV5-1
clone_size: NA

cdr3_aa: CASESPEGGLTGELFF
cdr3_nt: TGTGCCAGCGAGTCCCCGGAGGGGGGACTCACCGGGGAGCTGTTTTTT
j_call: TRBJ2-2
d_call: NA
v_call: TRBV28
clone_size: NA

cdr3_aa: CASSESGAGNYGYTF
cdr3_nt: TGTGCCAGCAGTGAATCCGGGGCTGGAAACTATGGCTACACCTTC
j_call: TRBJ1-2
d_call: NA
v_call: TRBV25-1
clone_size: NA

cdr3_aa: CASSYLEDDYEQYF
cdr3_nt: TGTGCCAGCAGTTACTTAGAGGACGACTACGAGCAGTACTTC
j_call: TRBJ2-7
d_call: NA
v_call: TRBV6-5
clone_size: NA

cdr3_aa: CSVKGPADSGANVLTF
cdr3_nt: TGCAGCGTTAAAGGGCCCGCCGACTCTGGGGCCAACGTCCTGACTTTC
j_call: TRBJ2-6
d_call: NA
v_call: TRBV29-1
clone_size: NA

cdr3_aa: CASSLEAGTAKNTEAFF
cdr3_nt: TGCGCCAGCAGCTTGGAAGCCGGGACAGCTAAGAACACTGAAGCTTTCTTT
j_call: TRBJ1-1
d_call: TRBD1
v_call: TRBV5-1
clone_size: NA

cdr3_aa: CASGQSGTSLNEQFF
cdr3_nt: TGTGCCAGCGGCCAATCCGGGACTTCCTTAAATGAGCAGTTCTTC
j_call: TRBJ2-1
d_call: NA
v_call: TRBV5-5
clone_size: NA

cdr3_aa: CASSQAGTTYGYTF
cdr3_nt: TGTGCCAGCAGCCAAGCCGGGACGACTTATGGCTACACCTTC
j_call: TRBJ1-2
d_call: NA
v_call: TRBV14
clone_size: NA

cdr3_aa: CASSAGTGGNSPLHF
cdr3_nt: TGTGCCAGTAGTGCAGGGACAGGAGGTAATTCGCCCCTCCACTTT
j_call: TRBJ1-6
d_call: TRBD1
v_call: TRBV19
clone_size: NA

cdr3_aa: CASSSTGGSADTQYF
cdr3_nt: TGTGCCAGCAGCTCGACAGGGGGTAGCGCAGATACGCAGTATTTT
j_call: TRBJ2-3
d_call: TRBD1
v_call: TRBV9
clone_size: NA

cdr3_aa: CASSLESTDTQYF
cdr3_nt: TGTGCCAGCAGTTTGGAAAGCACAGATACGCAGTATTTT
j_call: TRBJ2-3
d_call: NA
v_call: TRBV28
clone_size: NA

cdr3_aa: CSALRDRGYEQYF
cdr3_nt: TGCAGCGCCCTCCGGGACAGGGGCTACGAGCAGTACTTC
j_call: TRBJ2-7
d_call: TRBD1
v_call: TRBV29-1
clone_size: NA

cdr3_aa: CASTVRGQGAVNTEAFF
cdr3_nt: TGTGCCAGTACAGTAAGGGGACAGGGGGCGGTGAACACTGAAGCTTTCTTT
j_call: TRBJ1-1
d_call: TRBD1
v_call: TRBV19
clone_size: few

cdr3_aa: CASSKRHACSNSPLHF
cdr3_nt: TGTGCCAGCAGCAAAAGGCACGCCTGCTCCAATTCACCCCTCCACTTT
j_call: TRBJ1-6
d_call: NA
v_call: TRBV21-1
clone_size: NA

cdr3_aa: CASRLERGGSYNEQFF
cdr3_nt: TGTGCAAGTCGCTTAGAGCGGGGGGGCTCCTACAATGAGCAGTTCTTC
j_call: TRBJ2-1
d_call: NA
v_call: TRBV12-2
clone_size: NA

cdr3_aa: CASRGGYNQPQHF
cdr3_nt: TGTGCTTCAAGGGGGGGTTACAATCAGCCCCAGCATTTT
j_call: TRBJ1-5
d_call: NA
v_call: TRBV30
clone_size: NA

cdr3_aa: CASSLQLEQYF
cdr3_nt: TGTGCCAGCAGTTTACAGCTCGAGCAGTACTTC
j_call: TRBJ2-7
d_call: NA
v_call: TRBV28
clone_size: NA

cdr3_aa: CASSIGDGNEKLFF
cdr3_nt: TGTGCCAGTAGTATAGGGGATGGTAATGAAAAACTGTTTTTT
j_call: TRBJ1-4
d_call: NA
v_call: TRBV19
clone_size: NA

cdr3_aa: CASSYSWAGGGNEQFF
cdr3_nt: TGTGCCAGCAGTTACTCGTGGGCGGGGGGTGGAAATGAGCAGTTCTTC
j_call: TRBJ2-1
d_call: TRBD2
v_call: TRBV6-6
clone_size: NA

cdr3_aa: CAISVASTDTQYF
cdr3_nt: TGTGCCATCAGTGTAGCGAGCACAGATACGCAGTATTTT
j_call: TRBJ2-3
d_call: NA
v_call: TRBV10-3
clone_size: NA

cdr3_aa: CASSLSPGKNSYEQYF
cdr3_nt: TGTGCCAGCAGCTTGAGTCCAGGGAAAAACTCCTACGAGCAGTACTTC
j_call: TRBJ2-7
d_call: NA
v_call: TRBV5-5
clone_size: NA

cdr3_aa: CASRTPGLAGGTDTQYF
cdr3_nt: TGTGCCAGCAGGACCCCGGGACTAGCGGGGGGCACAGATACGCAGTATTTT
j_call: TRBJ2-3
d_call: TRBD2
v_call: TRBV11-2
clone_size: once

cdr3_aa: CASSPRGGTSVNYEQYF
cdr3_nt: TGTGCCAGCAGCCCCCGGGGAGGGACAAGCGTCAACTACGAGCAGTACTTC
j_call: TRBJ2-7
d_call: NA
v_call: TRBV7-2
clone_size: NA